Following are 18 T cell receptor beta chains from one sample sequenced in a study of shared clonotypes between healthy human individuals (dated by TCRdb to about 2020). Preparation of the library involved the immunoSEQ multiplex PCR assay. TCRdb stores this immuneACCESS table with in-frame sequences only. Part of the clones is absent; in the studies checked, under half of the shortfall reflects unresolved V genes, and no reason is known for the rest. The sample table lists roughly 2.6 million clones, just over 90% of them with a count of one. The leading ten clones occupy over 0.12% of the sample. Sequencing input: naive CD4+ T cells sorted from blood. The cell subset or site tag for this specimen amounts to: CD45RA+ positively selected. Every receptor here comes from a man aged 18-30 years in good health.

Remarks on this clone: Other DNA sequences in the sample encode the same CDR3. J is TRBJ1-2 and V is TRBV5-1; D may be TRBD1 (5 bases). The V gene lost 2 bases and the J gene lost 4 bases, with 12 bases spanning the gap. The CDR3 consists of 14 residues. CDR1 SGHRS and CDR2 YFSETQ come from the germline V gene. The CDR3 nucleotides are TGCGCCAGCAGCTTAGCGGGGCGAGGCTATGGCTACACCTTC. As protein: CASSLAGRGYGYTF.

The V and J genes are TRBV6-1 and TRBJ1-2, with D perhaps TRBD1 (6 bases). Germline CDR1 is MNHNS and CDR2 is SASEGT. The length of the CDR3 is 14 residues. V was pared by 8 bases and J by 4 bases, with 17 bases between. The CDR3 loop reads CASQSATGFYGYTF. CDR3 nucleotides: TGTGCCAGCCAATCAGCTACAGGGTTCTATGGCTACACCTTC.

Here the CDR3 DNA reads TGTGCCGGTTGTAAGGAGGGGGCGAATGAGCAGTTCTTC. This codes for CAGCKEGANEQFF. The chain combines TRBV7-9 with TRBJ2-1, with a possible D match to TRBD1 (7 bases). Deletions cut 11 bases from V and 7 bases from J, with 18 bases between. The germline CDR1 and CDR2 sequences are SEHNR and FQNEAQ (reference sequence). This CDR3 comprises 13 residues.

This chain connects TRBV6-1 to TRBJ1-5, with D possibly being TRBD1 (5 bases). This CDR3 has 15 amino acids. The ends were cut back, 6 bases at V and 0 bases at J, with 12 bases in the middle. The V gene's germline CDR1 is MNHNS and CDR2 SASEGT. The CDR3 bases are TGTGCCAGCAGAAAGGACACATATAGCAATCAGCCCCAGCATTTT. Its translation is CASRKDTYSNQPQHF.

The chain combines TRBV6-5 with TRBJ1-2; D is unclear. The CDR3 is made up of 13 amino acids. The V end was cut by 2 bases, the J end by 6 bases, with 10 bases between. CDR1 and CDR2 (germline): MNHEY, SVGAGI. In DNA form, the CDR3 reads TGTGCCAGCAGTTACGAAGTACGGGATGGCTACACCTTC. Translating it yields CASSYEVRDGYTF.

This CDR3 reads CASRQQGLSNSPLHF. The CDR3 nucleotides read TGTGCCAGCAGACAACAGGGGCTTTCTAATTCACCCCTCCACTTT. The genes are TRBV28 and TRBJ1-6, with TRBD1 identical over 7 bases. Germline CDR1 MDHEN, CDR2 SYDVKM. The CDR3 totals 15 residues. V dropped 6 bases and J dropped 6; count of bases not matched to a gene: 8.

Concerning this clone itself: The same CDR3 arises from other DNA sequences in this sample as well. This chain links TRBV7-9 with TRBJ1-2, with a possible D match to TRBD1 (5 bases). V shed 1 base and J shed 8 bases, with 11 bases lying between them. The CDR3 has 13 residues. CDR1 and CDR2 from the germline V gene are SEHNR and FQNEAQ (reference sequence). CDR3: CASSLEGARGYTF. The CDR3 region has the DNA TGTGCCAGCAGCTTAGAAGGGGCTAGAGGCTACACCTTC.

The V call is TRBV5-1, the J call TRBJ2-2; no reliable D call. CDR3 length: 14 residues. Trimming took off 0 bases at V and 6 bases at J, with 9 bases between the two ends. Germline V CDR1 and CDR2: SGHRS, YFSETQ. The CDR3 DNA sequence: TGCGCCAGCAGCTTGGCCATTGGAGCCGGGGAGCTGTTTTTT. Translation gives CASSLAIGAGELFF. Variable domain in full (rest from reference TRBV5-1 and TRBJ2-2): KAGVTQTPRYLIKTRGQQVTLSCSPISGHRSVSWYQQTPGQGLQFLFEYFSETQRNKGNFPGRFSGRQFSNSRSEMNVSTLELGDSALYLCASSLAIGAGELFFGEGSRLTVL.

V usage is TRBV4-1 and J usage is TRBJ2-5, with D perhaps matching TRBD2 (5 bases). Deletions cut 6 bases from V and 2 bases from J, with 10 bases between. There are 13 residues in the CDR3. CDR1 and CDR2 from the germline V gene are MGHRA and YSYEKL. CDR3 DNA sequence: TGCGCCAGCAGACAAACGGGACAAGAGACCCAGTACTTC. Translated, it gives CASRQTGQETQYF.

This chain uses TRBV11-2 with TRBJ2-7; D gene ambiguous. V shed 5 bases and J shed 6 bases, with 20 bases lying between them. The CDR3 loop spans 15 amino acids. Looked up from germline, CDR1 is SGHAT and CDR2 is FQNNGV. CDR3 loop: CASSPLVVSSGEQYF. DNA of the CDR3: TGTGCCAGCAGCCCTTTAGTAGTTTCTTCCGGCGAGCAGTACTTC.

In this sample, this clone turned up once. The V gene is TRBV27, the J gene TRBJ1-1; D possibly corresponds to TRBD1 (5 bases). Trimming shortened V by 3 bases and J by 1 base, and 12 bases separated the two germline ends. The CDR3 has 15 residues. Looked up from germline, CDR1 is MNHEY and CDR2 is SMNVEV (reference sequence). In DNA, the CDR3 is TGTGCCAGCAGTTTCGGGGCCGTAGCGAACACTGAAGCTTTCTTT. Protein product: CASSFGAVANTEAFF.

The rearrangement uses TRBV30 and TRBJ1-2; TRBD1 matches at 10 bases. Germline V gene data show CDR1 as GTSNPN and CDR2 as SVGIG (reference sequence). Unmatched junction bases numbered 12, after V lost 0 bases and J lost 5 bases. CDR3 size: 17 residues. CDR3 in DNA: TGTGCCTGGAGTGTAGAGGGGTGGGACAGGGGCTTGTATGGCTACACCTTC. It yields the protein CAWSVEGWDRGLYGYTF.

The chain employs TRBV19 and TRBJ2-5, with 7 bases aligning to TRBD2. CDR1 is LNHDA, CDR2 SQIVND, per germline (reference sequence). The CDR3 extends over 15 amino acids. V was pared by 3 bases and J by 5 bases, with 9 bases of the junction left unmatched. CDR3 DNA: TGTGCCAGTAGTATTTCGGCGGGAGCCGGGGAGACCCAGTACTTC. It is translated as CASSISAGAGETQYF.

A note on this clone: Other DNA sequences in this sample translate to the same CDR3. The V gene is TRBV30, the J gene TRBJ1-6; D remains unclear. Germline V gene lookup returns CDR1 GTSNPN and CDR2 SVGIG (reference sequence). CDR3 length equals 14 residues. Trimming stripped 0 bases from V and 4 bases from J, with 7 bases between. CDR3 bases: TGTGCCTGGAGTGTAAGCCGGTATAATTCACCCCTCCACTTT. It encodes CAWSVSRYNSPLHF. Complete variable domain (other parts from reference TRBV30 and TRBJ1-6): SQTIHQWPATLVQPVGSPLSLECTVEGTSNPNLYWYRQAAGRGLQLLFYSVGIGQISSEVPQNLSASRPQDRQFILSSKKLLLSDSGFYLCAWSVSRYNSPLHFGNGTRLTVT.

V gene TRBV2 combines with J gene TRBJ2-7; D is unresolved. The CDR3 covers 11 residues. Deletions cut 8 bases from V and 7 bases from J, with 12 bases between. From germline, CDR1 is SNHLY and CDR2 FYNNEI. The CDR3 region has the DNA TGTGCCAGCTGCTCCGTGGGTGAGCAGTACTTC. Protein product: CASCSVGEQYF.

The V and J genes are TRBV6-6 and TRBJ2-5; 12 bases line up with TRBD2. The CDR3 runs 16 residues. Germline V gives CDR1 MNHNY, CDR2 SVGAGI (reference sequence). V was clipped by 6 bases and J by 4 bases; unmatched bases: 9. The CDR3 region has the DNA TGTGCCAGCAGCGGACTAGCGGGAAAGGGCCGAGAGACCCAGTACTTC. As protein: CASSGLAGKGRETQYF.

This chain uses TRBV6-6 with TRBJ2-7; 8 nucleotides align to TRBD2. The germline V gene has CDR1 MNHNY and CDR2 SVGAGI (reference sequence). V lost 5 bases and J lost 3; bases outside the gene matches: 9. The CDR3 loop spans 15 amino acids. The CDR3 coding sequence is TGTGCCAGCAGTCTCGAGGCGGGAGGCTACTACGAGCAGTACTTC. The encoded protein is CASSLEAGGYYEQYF.

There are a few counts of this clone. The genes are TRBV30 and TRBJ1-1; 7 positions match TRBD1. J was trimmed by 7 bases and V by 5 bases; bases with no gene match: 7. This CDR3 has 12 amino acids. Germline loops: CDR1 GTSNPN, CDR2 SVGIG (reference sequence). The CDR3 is CAWFPRTGEAFF. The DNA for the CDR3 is TGTGCCTGGTTCCCCCGGACAGGTGAAGCTTTCTTT. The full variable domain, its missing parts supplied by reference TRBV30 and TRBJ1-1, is SQTIHQWPATLVQPVGSPLSLECTVEGTSNPNLYWYRQAAGRGLQLLFYSVGIGQISSEVPQNLSASRPQDRQFILSSKKLLLSDSGFYLCAWFPRTGEAFFGQGTRLTVV.